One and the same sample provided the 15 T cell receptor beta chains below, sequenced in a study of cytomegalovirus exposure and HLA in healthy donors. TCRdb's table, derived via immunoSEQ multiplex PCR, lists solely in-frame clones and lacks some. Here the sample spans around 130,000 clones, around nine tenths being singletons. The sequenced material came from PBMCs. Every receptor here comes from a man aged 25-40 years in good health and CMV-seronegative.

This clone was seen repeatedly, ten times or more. In DNA, the CDR3 is TGTGCCAGCGGACCCTACAGGGGCTACGAGCAGTACTTC. Translation gives CASGPYRGYEQYF. This sequence joins TRBV6-5 and TRBJ2-7; 7 nucleotides align to TRBD1. The V and J ends lost 8 bases and 3 bases, in that order; junction bases with no gene match: 7. Germline assignment: CDR1 MNHEY and CDR2 SVGAGI. The CDR3 contains 13 residues.

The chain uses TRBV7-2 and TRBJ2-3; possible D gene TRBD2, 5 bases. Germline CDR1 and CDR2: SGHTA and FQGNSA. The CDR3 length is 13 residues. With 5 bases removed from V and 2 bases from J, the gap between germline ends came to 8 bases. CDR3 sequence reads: CASSRGYTDTQYF. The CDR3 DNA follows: TGTGCCAGCAGCCGGGGATACACAGATACGCAGTATTTT.

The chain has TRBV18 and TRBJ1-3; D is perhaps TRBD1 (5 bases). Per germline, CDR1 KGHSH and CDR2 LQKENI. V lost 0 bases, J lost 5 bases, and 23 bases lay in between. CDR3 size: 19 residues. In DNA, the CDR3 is TGTGCCAGCTCACCACCTGGTAGGGTAATGCTCGGGACTCGAAACACCATATATTTT. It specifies CASSPPGRVMLGTRNTIYF.

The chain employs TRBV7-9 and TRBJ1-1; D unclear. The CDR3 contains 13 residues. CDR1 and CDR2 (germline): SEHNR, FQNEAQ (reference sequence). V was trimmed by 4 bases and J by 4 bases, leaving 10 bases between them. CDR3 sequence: CASSSAYGTEAFF. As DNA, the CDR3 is TGTGCCAGCAGCTCCGCCTACGGCACTGAAGCTTTCTTT.

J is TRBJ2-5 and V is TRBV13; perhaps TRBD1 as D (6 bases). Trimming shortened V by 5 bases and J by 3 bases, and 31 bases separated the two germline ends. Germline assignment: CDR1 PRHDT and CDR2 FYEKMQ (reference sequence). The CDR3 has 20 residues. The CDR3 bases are TGTGCCAGCAGCCTCCCTCCAGGGACAACCTTCGGGCTGTTAAAAGAGACCCAGTACTTC. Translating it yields CASSLPPGTTFGLLKETQYF.

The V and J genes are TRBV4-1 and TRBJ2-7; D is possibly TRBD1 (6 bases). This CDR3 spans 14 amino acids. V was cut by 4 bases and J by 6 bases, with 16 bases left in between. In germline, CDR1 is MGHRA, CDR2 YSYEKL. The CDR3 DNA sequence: TGCGCCAGCAGCCGGGTACAGGGAAGGATCGAGCAGTACTTC. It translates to CASSRVQGRIEQYF.

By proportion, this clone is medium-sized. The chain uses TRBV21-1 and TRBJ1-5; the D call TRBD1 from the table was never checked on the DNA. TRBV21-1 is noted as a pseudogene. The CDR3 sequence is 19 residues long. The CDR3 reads CASSKKGQIRTNLQQPQHF. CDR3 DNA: TGTGCCAGCAGCAAAAAAGGACAGATCCGTACTAATTTACAACAGCCCCAGCATTTT.

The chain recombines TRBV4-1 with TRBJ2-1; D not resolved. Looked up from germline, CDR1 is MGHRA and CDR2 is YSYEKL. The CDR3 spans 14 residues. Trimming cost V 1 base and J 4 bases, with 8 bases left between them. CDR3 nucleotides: TGCGCCAGCAGCCAAGGTCAGGCGTACAATGAGCAGTTCTTC. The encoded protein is CASSQGQAYNEQFF.

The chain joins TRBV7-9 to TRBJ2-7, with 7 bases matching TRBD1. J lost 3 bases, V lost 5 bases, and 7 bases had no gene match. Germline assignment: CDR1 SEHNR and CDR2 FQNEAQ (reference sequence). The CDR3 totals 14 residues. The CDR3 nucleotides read TGTGCCAGCAGCCCGACAGGGACGGACTACGAGCAGTACTTC. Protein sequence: CASSPTGTDYEQYF. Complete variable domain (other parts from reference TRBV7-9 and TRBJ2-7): DTGVSQNPRHKITKRGQNVTFRCDPISEHNRLYWYRQTLGQGPEFLTYFQNEAQLEKSRLLSDRFSAERPKGSFSTLEIQRTEQGDSAMYLCASSPTGTDYEQYFGPGTRLTVT.

CDR3 DNA sequence: TGTGCCAGCTCCCTTGAGGGGGGGCGGTACGAGCAGTACTTC. This codes for CASSLEGGRYEQYF. V gene TRBV28 combines with J gene TRBJ2-7, with a weak D call TRBD2 (7 bases). The CDR3 covers 14 residues. Germline V lookup: CDR1 MDHEN, CDR2 SYDVKM. Trimming pared 8 bases from V and 4 bases from J, leaving 18 bases between.

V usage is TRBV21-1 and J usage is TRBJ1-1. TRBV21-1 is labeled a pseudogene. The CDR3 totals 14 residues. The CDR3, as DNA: TGTGCCAGCAGCAGTCCCGGGGGGAACACTGAAGCTTTCTTT. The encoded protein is CASSSPGGNTEAFF.

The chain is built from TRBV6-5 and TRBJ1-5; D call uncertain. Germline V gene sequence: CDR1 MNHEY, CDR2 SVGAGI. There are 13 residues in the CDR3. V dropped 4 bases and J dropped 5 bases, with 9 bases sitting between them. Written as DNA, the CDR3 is TGTGCCAGCAGTTCCAGGATTTATCAGCCCCAGCATTTT. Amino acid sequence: CASSSRIYQPQHF.

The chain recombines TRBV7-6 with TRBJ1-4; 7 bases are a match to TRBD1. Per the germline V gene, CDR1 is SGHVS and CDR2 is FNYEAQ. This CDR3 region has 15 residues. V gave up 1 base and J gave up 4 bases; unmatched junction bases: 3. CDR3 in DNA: TGTGCCAGCAGCTTAGGACAGGGCATTAATGAAAAACTGTTTTTT. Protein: CASSLGQGINEKLFF.

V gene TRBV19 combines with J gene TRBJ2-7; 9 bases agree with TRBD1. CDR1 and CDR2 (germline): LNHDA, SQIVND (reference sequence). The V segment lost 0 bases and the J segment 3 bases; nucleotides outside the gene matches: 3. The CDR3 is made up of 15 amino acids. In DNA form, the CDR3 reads TGTGCCAGTAGTATAGAGACAGGGGGGTTCTACGAGCAGTACTTC. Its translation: CASSIETGGFYEQYF.

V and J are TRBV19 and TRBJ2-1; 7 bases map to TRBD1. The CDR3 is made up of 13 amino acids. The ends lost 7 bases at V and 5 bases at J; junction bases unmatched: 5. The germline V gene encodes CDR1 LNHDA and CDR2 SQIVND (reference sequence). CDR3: CASIPTGHNEQFF. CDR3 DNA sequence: TGTGCCAGTATACCGACAGGGCACAATGAGCAGTTCTTC.